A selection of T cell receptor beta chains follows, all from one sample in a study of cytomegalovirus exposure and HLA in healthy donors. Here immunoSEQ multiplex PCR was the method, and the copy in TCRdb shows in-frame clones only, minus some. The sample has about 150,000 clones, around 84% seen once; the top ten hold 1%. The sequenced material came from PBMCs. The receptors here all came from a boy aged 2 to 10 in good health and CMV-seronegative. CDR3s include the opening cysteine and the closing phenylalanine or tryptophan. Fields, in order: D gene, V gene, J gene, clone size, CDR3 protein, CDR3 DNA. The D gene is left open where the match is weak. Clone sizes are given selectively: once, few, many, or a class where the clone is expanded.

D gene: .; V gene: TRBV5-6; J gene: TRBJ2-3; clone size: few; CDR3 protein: CASSSGHSTDTQYF; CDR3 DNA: TGTGCCAGCAGCTCGGGACATAGCACAGATACGCAGTATTTT
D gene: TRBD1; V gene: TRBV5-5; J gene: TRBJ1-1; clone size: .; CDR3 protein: CASSLGTGFAAFF; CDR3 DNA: TGTGCCAGCAGCTTAGGGACAGGGTTTGCTGCTTTCTTT
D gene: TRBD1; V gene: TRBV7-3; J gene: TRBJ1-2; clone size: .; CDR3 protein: CASSSGTGGYGYTF; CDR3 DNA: TGTGCCAGCAGCTCCGGGACAGGTGGCTATGGCTACACCTTC
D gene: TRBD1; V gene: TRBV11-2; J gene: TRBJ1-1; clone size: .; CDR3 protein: CASSFTQGGNTEAFF; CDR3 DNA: TGTGCCAGCAGCTTCACACAGGGGGGGAACACTGAAGCTTTCTTT
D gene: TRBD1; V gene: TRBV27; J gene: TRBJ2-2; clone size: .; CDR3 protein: CASSSSGGMAGELFF; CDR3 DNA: TGTGCCAGCAGTTCCTCAGGGGGTATGGCCGGGGAGCTGTTTTTT
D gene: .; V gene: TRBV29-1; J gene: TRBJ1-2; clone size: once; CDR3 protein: CSVDQDPGGYTF; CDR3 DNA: TGCAGCGTTGATCAGGATCCGGGAGGCTACACCTTC
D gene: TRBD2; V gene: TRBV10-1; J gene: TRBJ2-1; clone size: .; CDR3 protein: CASSATSGPTYNEQFF; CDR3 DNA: TGCGCCAGCAGCGCGACTAGCGGCCCTACCTACAATGAGCAGTTCTTC
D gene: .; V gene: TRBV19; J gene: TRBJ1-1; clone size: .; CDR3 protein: CASSTVNTEAFF; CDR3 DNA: TGTGCCAGTAGTACAGTGAACACTGAAGCTTTCTTT
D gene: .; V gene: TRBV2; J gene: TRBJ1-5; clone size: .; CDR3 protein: CASSEYINQPQHF; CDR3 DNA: TGTGCCAGCAGTGAATACATCAATCAGCCCCAGCATTTT
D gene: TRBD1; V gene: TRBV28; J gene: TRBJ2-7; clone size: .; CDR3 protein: CASSLLGQSSYEQYF; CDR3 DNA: TGTGCCAGCAGTTTATTGGGACAGAGCTCCTACGAGCAGTACTTC
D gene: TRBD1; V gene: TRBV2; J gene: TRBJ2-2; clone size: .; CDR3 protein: CARGGTGLTGELFF; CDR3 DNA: TGTGCCAGGGGCGGGACAGGGTTAACCGGGGAGCTGTTTTTT
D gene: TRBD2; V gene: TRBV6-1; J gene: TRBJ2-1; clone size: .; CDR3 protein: CASILAGEREQFF; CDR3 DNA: TGTGCCAGCATCCTAGCGGGAGAACGCGAGCAGTTCTTC
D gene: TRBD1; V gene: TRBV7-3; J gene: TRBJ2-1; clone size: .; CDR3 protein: CASSRDRVYNEQFF; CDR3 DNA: TGTGCCAGCAGTCGGGACAGGGTGTACAATGAGCAGTTCTTC
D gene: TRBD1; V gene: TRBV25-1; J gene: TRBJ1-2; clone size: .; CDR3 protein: CASKVSSGQGLYGYTF; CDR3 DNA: TGTGCCAGCAAAGTTTCATCGGGACAGGGGCTCTATGGCTACACCTTC
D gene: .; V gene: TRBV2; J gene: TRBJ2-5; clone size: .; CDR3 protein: CASSAIRVETQYF; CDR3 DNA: TGTGCCAGCAGTGCGATTAGAGTGGAGACCCAGTACTTC
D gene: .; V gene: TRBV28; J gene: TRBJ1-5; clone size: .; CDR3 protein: CASRKLSGRDSNQPQHF; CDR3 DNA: TGTGCCAGCAGGAAACTCTCTGGTAGAGATAGCAATCAGCCCCAGCATTTT
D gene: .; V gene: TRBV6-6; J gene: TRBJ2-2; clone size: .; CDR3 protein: CASRTQGTLSGELFF; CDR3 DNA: TGTGCCAGCAGAACCCAGGGTACCCTATCCGGGGAGCTGTTTTTT